The rows below give T cell receptor beta chains drawn from one sample of a study of PD-L1 blockade in urothelial cancer. TCRdb keeps only in-frame clones here, not all; method: immunoSEQ multiplex PCR. In the table there are tens of thousands of clones, around 77% of which are singletons. The specimen comprised PBMCs, sampled around atezolizumab (anti-PD-L1) treatment. These receptors were obtained from a man between 65 and 85 years old with urothelial cancer. The CDR3 runs from the conserved cysteine through the conserved F or W. D genes are given only for firm matches. A clone size is listed for some rows: how often the clone was seen (once, few, many), or a class if it is expanded.

D gene: -; V gene: TRBV6-1; J gene: TRBJ1-1; clone size: -; CDR3 protein: CASSEGWRGRDTEAFF; CDR3 DNA: TGTGCCAGCAGTGAAGGGTGGAGGGGACGCGACACTGAAGCTTTCTTT
D gene: -; V gene: TRBV2; J gene: TRBJ1-4; clone size: -; CDR3 protein: CASGSSRGEKLFF; CDR3 DNA: TGTGCCAGCGGGTCCAGTCGCGGTGAAAAACTGTTTTTT
D gene: -; V gene: TRBV5-1; J gene: TRBJ1-1; clone size: -; CDR3 protein: CASRRQENTEAFF; CDR3 DNA: TGCGCCAGCAGGCGACAGGAGAACACTGAAGCTTTCTTT
D gene: TRBD1; V gene: TRBV11-3; J gene: TRBJ1-1; clone size: few; CDR3 protein: CASSLRTGRDTEAFF; CDR3 DNA: TGTGCCAGCAGCCTCCGGACAGGGAGGGACACTGAAGCTTTCTTT
D gene: TRBD1; V gene: TRBV29-1; J gene: TRBJ1-1; clone size: -; CDR3 protein: CSVRTGATEAFF; CDR3 DNA: TGCAGCGTCAGGACAGGGGCCACTGAAGCTTTCTTT
D gene: TRBD2; V gene: TRBV2; J gene: TRBJ2-1; clone size: -; CDR3 protein: CATPSGGPYNEQFF; CDR3 DNA: TGTGCCACTCCGAGCGGGGGCCCGTACAATGAGCAGTTCTTC
D gene: -; V gene: TRBV18; J gene: TRBJ1-2; clone size: -; CDR3 protein: CASSPPEGIYGYTF; CDR3 DNA: TGTGCCAGCTCACCACCAGAGGGCATCTATGGCTACACCTTC
D gene: TRBD2; V gene: TRBV6-1; J gene: TRBJ2-2; clone size: -; CDR3 protein: CASRRGDLNTGELFF; CDR3 DNA: TGTGCCAGCCGTCGGGGGGACCTGAACACCGGGGAGCTGTTTTTT
D gene: -; V gene: TRBV28; J gene: TRBJ1-5; clone size: few; CDR3 protein: CASSDWVGESNQPQHF; CDR3 DNA: TGTGCCAGCAGTGATTGGGTCGGGGAGAGCAATCAGCCCCAGCATTTT
D gene: -; V gene: TRBV5-1; J gene: TRBJ1-1; clone size: -; CDR3 protein: CASSLRGRDTEAFF; CDR3 DNA: TGCGCCAGCAGCTTGAGGGGCCGGGACACTGAAGCTTTCTTT
D gene: TRBD2; V gene: TRBV5-1; J gene: TRBJ2-1; clone size: -; CDR3 protein: CASSLEGSGRADEQFF; CDR3 DNA: TGCGCCAGCAGCTTGGAAGGTAGCGGGAGGGCGGATGAGCAGTTCTTC
D gene: TRBD1; V gene: TRBV11-1; J gene: TRBJ2-7; clone size: -; CDR3 protein: CASSIRTGSTYEQYF; CDR3 DNA: TGTGCCAGCAGCATAAGGACAGGGAGCACCTACGAGCAGTACTTC
D gene: -; V gene: TRBV4-3; J gene: TRBJ1-2; clone size: -; CDR3 protein: CASSQDPRQANGYTF; CDR3 DNA: TGCGCCAGCAGCCAAGATCCTCGCCAGGCGAATGGCTACACCTTC
D gene: TRBD2; V gene: TRBV7-6; J gene: TRBJ2-1; clone size: -; CDR3 protein: CASSMEFVVAGDNEQFF; CDR3 DNA: TGTGCCAGCAGCATGGAGTTTGTCGTAGCGGGAGACAATGAGCAGTTCTTC
D gene: -; V gene: TRBV5-4; J gene: TRBJ2-3; clone size: -; CDR3 protein: CASSPRSADTQYF; CDR3 DNA: TGTGCCAGCAGCCCTAGGAGCGCAGATACGCAGTATTTT
D gene: -; V gene: TRBV2; J gene: TRBJ2-7; clone size: -; CDR3 protein: CASSETGGSYEQYF; CDR3 DNA: TGTGCCAGCAGTGAAACTGGCGGGTCATACGAGCAGTACTTC
D gene: -; V gene: TRBV11-3; J gene: TRBJ2-7; clone size: -; CDR3 protein: CASSYSPYEQYF; CDR3 DNA: TGTGCCAGCAGCTACTCCCCCTACGAGCAGTACTTC
D gene: TRBD2; V gene: TRBV4-2; J gene: TRBJ2-1; clone size: -; CDR3 protein: CASSQSGTSSYNEQFF; CDR3 DNA: TGTGCCAGCAGCCAATCCGGGACTAGCTCCTACAATGAGCAGTTCTTC
D gene: TRBD1; V gene: TRBV10-2; J gene: TRBJ2-3; clone size: -; CDR3 protein: CASRTDRVGTDTQYF; CDR3 DNA: TGCGCCAGCAGGACGGACAGGGTCGGCACAGATACGCAGTATTTT
D gene: -; V gene: TRBV4-3; J gene: TRBJ2-7; clone size: few; CDR3 protein: CASSQDPQGGEQYF; CDR3 DNA: TGCGCCAGCAGCCAAGATCCGCAGGGGGGCGAGCAGTACTTC
D gene: TRBD2; V gene: TRBV27; J gene: TRBJ2-7; clone size: medium-sized; CDR3 protein: CASSLLTSRTYEQYF; CDR3 DNA: TGTGCCAGCAGTTTATTGACTAGCCGGACCTACGAGCAGTACTTC
D gene: -; V gene: TRBV18; J gene: TRBJ1-1; clone size: few; CDR3 protein: CASSRERNTEAFF; CDR3 DNA: TGTGCCAGCTCACGGGAGAGGAACACTGAAGCTTTCTTT
D gene: -; V gene: TRBV18; J gene: TRBJ1-5; clone size: few; CDR3 protein: CASSPGEGQPQHF; CDR3 DNA: TGTGCCAGCTCACCCGGGGAGGGCCAGCCCCAGCATTTT
D gene: -; V gene: TRBV7-9; J gene: TRBJ2-1; clone size: -; CDR3 protein: CASSLEAKEQFF; CDR3 DNA: TGTGCCAGCAGCTTAGAAGCTAAGGAGCAGTTCTTC
D gene: -; V gene: TRBV7-9; J gene: TRBJ2-5; clone size: once; CDR3 protein: CARRDRVLGTPVETQYF; CDR3 DNA: TGTGCCAGACGGGATAGGGTCTTGGGGACACCCGTGGAGACCCAGTACTTC
D gene: -; V gene: TRBV6-6; J gene: TRBJ2-7; clone size: few; CDR3 protein: CASSYSDGTAYF; CDR3 DNA: TGTGCCAGCAGTTACTCCGATGGTACTGCTTACTTC
D gene: TRBD1; V gene: TRBV11-3; J gene: TRBJ2-7; clone size: -; CDR3 protein: CASSLEGTDPSYEQYF; CDR3 DNA: TGTGCCAGCAGCTTAGAGGGGACAGACCCTTCCTACGAGCAGTACTTC
D gene: -; V gene: TRBV7-2; J gene: TRBJ2-3; clone size: once; CDR3 protein: CASSPGRFGDTQYF; CDR3 DNA: TGTGCCAGCAGCCCCGGGAGATTTGGTGATACGCAGTATTTT
D gene: TRBD1; V gene: TRBV5-1; J gene: TRBJ2-4; clone size: few; CDR3 protein: CASSFFSRDRGNNIQYF; CDR3 DNA: TGCGCCAGCAGCTTTTTTTCCCGGGACAGGGGCAATAACATTCAGTACTTC
D gene: TRBD2; V gene: TRBV28; J gene: TRBJ2-4; clone size: few; CDR3 protein: CASSSTSGSVGKNIQYF; CDR3 DNA: TGTGCCAGCAGTTCGACTAGCGGGAGTGTGGGCAAAAACATTCAGTACTTC
D gene: -; V gene: TRBV28; J gene: TRBJ1-2; clone size: -; CDR3 protein: CASSRTYGYTF; CDR3 DNA: TGTGCCAGCAGCCGTACTTATGGCTACACCTTC
D gene: -; V gene: TRBV2; J gene: TRBJ1-2; clone size: few; CDR3 protein: CASRSGAAGYTF; CDR3 DNA: TGTGCCAGCAGGTCCGGAGCGGCAGGCTACACCTTC
D gene: TRBD1; V gene: TRBV5-6; J gene: TRBJ1-1; clone size: once; CDR3 protein: CASSLQGYGTEAFF; CDR3 DNA: TGTGCCAGCAGCTTACAGGGGTATGGCACTGAAGCTTTCTTT
D gene: TRBD1; V gene: TRBV2; J gene: TRBJ2-4; clone size: -; CDR3 protein: CASRLNRGPFKYF; CDR3 DNA: TGTGCCAGCAGACTCAACAGGGGGCCTTTTAAGTACTTC
D gene: TRBD1; V gene: TRBV18; J gene: TRBJ1-3; clone size: -; CDR3 protein: CASSPLEQGPSGNTIYF; CDR3 DNA: TGTGCCAGCTCACCTCTAGAACAGGGGCCCTCTGGAAACACCATATATTTT
D gene: -; V gene: TRBV4-1; J gene: TRBJ1-2; clone size: -; CDR3 protein: CASSQRQATNYGYTF; CDR3 DNA: TGCGCCAGCAGCCAAAGACAGGCTACTAACTATGGCTACACCTTC
D gene: TRBD1; V gene: TRBV15; J gene: TRBJ1-1; clone size: -; CDR3 protein: CATSITTGGDTEAFF; CDR3 DNA: TGTGCCACCAGCATCACGACAGGGGGTGACACTGAAGCTTTCTTT
D gene: -; V gene: TRBV7-9; J gene: TRBJ1-5; clone size: -; CDR3 protein: CASSLEGRGPQHF; CDR3 DNA: TGTGCCAGCAGCTTAGAGGGCCGGGGGCCCCAGCATTTT
D gene: TRBD2; V gene: TRBV7-2; J gene: TRBJ2-1; clone size: -; CDR3 protein: CASSLGLAGPYYNEQFF; CDR3 DNA: TGTGCCAGCAGCTTAGGACTAGCGGGGCCCTATTACAATGAGCAGTTCTTC
D gene: TRBD1; V gene: TRBV19; J gene: TRBJ2-1; clone size: -; CDR3 protein: CASIGRGGWSSYNEQFF; CDR3 DNA: TGTGCCAGTATAGGGAGAGGGGGCTGGAGCTCCTACAATGAGCAGTTCTTC
D gene: -; V gene: TRBV6-5; J gene: TRBJ1-2; clone size: -; CDR3 protein: CASSYSRDTANYGYTF; CDR3 DNA: TGTGCCAGCAGTTACTCGAGAGATACAGCTAACTATGGCTACACCTTC
D gene: TRBD2; V gene: TRBV15; J gene: TRBJ2-1; clone size: -; CDR3 protein: CATSPGTSGRNEQFF; CDR3 DNA: TGTGCCACCAGCCCCGGAACTAGCGGGAGAAATGAGCAGTTCTTC
D gene: -; V gene: TRBV19; J gene: TRBJ1-4; clone size: -; CDR3 protein: CASSIARGNYNEKLFF; CDR3 DNA: TGTGCCAGTAGTATTGCCAGGGGCAACTATAATGAAAAACTGTTTTTT
D gene: TRBD1; V gene: TRBV5-1; J gene: TRBJ2-3; clone size: -; CDR3 protein: CASSWGQGASDTQYF; CDR3 DNA: TGCGCCAGCAGCTGGGGACAGGGGGCGTCAGATACGCAGTATTTT
D gene: TRBD1; V gene: TRBV18; J gene: TRBJ2-7; clone size: -; CDR3 protein: CASSRAGQGASEQYF; CDR3 DNA: TGTGCCAGCTCACGGGCGGGACAGGGGGCCAGCGAGCAGTACTTC
D gene: -; V gene: TRBV6-1; J gene: TRBJ1-5; clone size: few; CDR3 protein: CASREGMSQPQHF; CDR3 DNA: TGTGCCAGCAGGGAAGGTATGTCTCAGCCCCAGCATTTT
D gene: -; V gene: TRBV5-4; J gene: TRBJ2-7; clone size: -; CDR3 protein: CASMRDQGSSYEQYF; CDR3 DNA: TGTGCCAGCATGAGAGATCAGGGGAGCTCCTACGAGCAGTACTTC
D gene: -; V gene: TRBV5-4; J gene: TRBJ2-1; clone size: -; CDR3 protein: CASSPIRTDISYNEQFF; CDR3 DNA: TGTGCCAGCAGCCCCATCCGGACAGACATCTCCTACAATGAGCAGTTCTTC